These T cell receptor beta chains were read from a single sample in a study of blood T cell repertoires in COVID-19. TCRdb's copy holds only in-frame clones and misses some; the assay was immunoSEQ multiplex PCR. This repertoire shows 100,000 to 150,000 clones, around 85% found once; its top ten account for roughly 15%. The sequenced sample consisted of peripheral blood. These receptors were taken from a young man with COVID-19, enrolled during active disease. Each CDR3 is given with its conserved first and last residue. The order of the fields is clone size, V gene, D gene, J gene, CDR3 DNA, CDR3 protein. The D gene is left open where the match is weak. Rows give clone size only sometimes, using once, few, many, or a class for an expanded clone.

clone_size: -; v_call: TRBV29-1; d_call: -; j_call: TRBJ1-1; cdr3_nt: TGCAGCGTTGCACCGCGGAACACTGAAGCTTTCTTT; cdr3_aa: CSVAPRNTEAFF
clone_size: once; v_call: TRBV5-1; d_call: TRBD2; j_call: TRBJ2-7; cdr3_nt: TGCGCCAGCAGCTCCCCGACAGCAGGGACTAGCGGCTACGAGCAGTACTTC; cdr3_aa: CASSSPTAGTSGYEQYF
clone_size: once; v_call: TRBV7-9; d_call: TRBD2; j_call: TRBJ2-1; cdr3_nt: TGTGCCAGCAGCCGCACCGGGACTAGGAGAGATGAGCAGTTCTTC; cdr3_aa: CASSRTGTRRDEQFF
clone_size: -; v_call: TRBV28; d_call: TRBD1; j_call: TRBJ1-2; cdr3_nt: TGTGCCAGCAGTTCCTTTGCGACAGGGGCGCGAAACTATGGCTACACCTTC; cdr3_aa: CASSSFATGARNYGYTF
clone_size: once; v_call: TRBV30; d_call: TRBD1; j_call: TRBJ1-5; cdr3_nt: TGTGCCTGGAGCCCGGGACAGGGGGCGAATCAGCCCCAGCATTTT; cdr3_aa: CAWSPGQGANQPQHF
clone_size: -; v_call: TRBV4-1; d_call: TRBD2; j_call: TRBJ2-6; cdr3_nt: TGCGCCAGCAGCCAATATACCGGGACTAGGAACGTCCTGACTTTC; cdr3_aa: CASSQYTGTRNVLTF
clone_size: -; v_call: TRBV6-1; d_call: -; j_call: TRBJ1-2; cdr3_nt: TGTGCCAGCAGTGATCTAGACGGTCGAAGAGGCTACACCTTC; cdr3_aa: CASSDLDGRRGYTF
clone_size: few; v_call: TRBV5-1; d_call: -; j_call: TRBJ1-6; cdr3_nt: TGCGCCAGCAGCTTGGTAGGGCAGGGTTTCTCCCCCCTCCACTTT; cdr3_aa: CASSLVGQGFSPLHF
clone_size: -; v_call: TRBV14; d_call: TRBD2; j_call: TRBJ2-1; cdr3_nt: TGTGCCAGCAGCCTGCGAGGACTAGCGGGGAACAATGAGCAGTTCTTC; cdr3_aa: CASSLRGLAGNNEQFF
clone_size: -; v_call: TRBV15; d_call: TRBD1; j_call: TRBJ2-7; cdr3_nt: TGTGCCACCAGCGAAGGGACAGGGGGCTTCGAGCAGTACTTC; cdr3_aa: CATSEGTGGFEQYF
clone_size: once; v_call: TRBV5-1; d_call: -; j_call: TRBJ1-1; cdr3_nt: TGCGCCAGCAGCTTGTCCATTAACACTGAAGCTTTCTTT; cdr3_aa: CASSLSINTEAFF
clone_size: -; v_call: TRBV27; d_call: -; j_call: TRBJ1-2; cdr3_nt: TGTGCCAGCAGAAGGGGGAGGGACTATGGCTACACCTTC; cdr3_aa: CASRRGRDYGYTF
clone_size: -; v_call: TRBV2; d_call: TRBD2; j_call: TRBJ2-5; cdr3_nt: TGTGCCAGCAGTGAAGGGTTAGCGGGGGAGTACTTC; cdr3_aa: CASSEGLAGEYF
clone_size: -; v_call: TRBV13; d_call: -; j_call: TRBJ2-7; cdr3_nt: TGTGCCAGCAGCTTCCTGGGAGACGGAAGGGAGCAGTACTTC; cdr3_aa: CASSFLGDGREQYF
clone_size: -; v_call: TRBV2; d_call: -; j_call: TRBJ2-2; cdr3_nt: TGTGCCAGCAGTGGACTGAGGAACACCGGGGAGCTGTTTTTT; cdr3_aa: CASSGLRNTGELFF
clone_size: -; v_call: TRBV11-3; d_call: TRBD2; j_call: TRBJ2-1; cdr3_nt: TGTGCCAGCCAAGGGACTAGCGGGTTGAATGAGCAGTTCTTC; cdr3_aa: CASQGTSGLNEQFF
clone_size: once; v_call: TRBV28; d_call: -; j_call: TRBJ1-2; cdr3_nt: TGTGCCAGCAGTTTAGCCGTAACAGAAAACTATGGCTACACCTTC; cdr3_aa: CASSLAVTENYGYTF
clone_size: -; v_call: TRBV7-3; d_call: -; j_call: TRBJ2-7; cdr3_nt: TGTGCCAGCAGCTTAACTGGGGCCTCCTACGAGCAGTACTTC; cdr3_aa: CASSLTGASYEQYF